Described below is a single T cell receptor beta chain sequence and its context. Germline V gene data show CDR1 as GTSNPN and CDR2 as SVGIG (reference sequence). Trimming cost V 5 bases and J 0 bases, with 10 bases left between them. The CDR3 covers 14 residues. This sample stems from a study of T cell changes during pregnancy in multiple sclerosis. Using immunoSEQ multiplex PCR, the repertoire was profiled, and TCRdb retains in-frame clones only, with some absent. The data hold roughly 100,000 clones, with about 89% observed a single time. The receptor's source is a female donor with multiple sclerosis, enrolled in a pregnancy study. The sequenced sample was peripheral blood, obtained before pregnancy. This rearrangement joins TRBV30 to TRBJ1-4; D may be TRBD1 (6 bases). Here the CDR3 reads CAWQGPTTNEKLFF. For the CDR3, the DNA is TGTGCCTGGCAGGGGCCTACAACTAATGAAAAACTGTTTTTT.